These 22 T cell receptor beta chains came from one sample sequenced in a study of immune evolution from preneoplasia to lung adenocarcinoma (dated by TCRdb to the early 2020s). Library preparation used the immunoSEQ multiplex PCR assay. The table comes from immuneACCESS by way of TCRdb, which keeps in-frame sequences with V and J called. Part of the clones is missing from these tables; in studies checked, under half for an unresolved V gene and the rest for unknown reasons. This sample holds approximately 8,300 clones; approximately 80% were observed only once. The ten largest clones add up to roughly 7% of the sample. The sequenced sample was FFPE adjacent normal lung tissue. These receptors originate from a person between 65 and 79 years old with lung adenocarcinoma.

The chain links TRBV5-4 to TRBJ2-7; TRBD2 is a possible D gene (6 bases). Germline loops: CDR1 SGHNT, CDR2 YYREEE (reference sequence). V gave up 4 bases and J gave up 7 bases, with 21 bases separating them. The CDR3 has 15 amino acids. CDR3 sequence reads: CASSDPSTSLGEQYF. In DNA form, the CDR3 reads TGTGCCAGCAGCGACCCCTCGACTAGTTTGGGAGAGCAGTACTTC.

The V gene is TRBV28, the J gene TRBJ2-5; D uncertain. V shed 6 bases and J shed 4 bases, with 12 bases lying between them. The CDR3 contains 13 residues. Per the germline V gene, CDR1 is MDHEN and CDR2 is SYDVKM. The CDR3, as DNA: TGTGCCAGCAGCCCCGTAGTTGGAGAGACCCAGTACTTC. Protein sequence: CASSPVVGETQYF. Full variable domain (remainder filled in from reference TRBV28 and TRBJ2-5): DVKVTQSSRYLVKRTGEKVFLECVQDMDHENMFWYRQDPGLGLRLIYFSYDVKMKEKGDIPEGYSVSREKKERFSLILESASTNQTSMYLCASSPVVGETQYFGPGTRLLVL.

V is TRBV27 and J is TRBJ1-1, with D perhaps matching TRBD1 (5 bases). The V end lost 2 bases, the J end lost 6 bases, and 10 bases lay between the germline ends. The CDR3 extends over 13 amino acids. The germline gives CDR1 MNHEY, CDR2 SMNVEV (reference sequence). The chain's CDR3 is CASSLRGRAEAFF. For the CDR3, the DNA is TGTGCCAGCAGTTTAAGGGGTAGGGCTGAAGCTTTCTTT.

The rearrangement links TRBV29-1 to TRBJ2-5; D ambiguous. Germline V lookup: CDR1 SQVTM, CDR2 ANQGSEA. The CDR3 is 12 residues long. Deletions cut 4 bases from V and 0 bases from J, with 6 bases between. The CDR3 protein is CSVAADQETQYF. DNA for the CDR3: TGCAGCGTTGCGGCGGACCAAGAGACCCAGTACTTC.

The chain employs TRBV10-2 and TRBJ1-5; TRBD1 matches at 7 bases. The length of the CDR3 is 16 residues. Germline lookup yields CDR1 WSHSY and CDR2 SAAADI. With 6 bases clipped from V and 5 bases from J, the junction kept 13 bases outside the gene matches. CDR3 in amino acids: CASRDLPTGPDQPQHF. CDR3 in DNA: TGCGCCAGCAGGGACCTCCCGACAGGGCCCGATCAGCCCCAGCATTTT.

This chain uses TRBV5-1 with TRBJ1-1; maybe TRBD1 (5 bases). V lost 6 bases, J lost 1 base, and 10 bases lay in between. This CDR3 spans 13 amino acids. Germline CDR1 SGHRS, CDR2 YFSETQ. The CDR3 spells CASTSRENTEAFF. The DNA for the CDR3 is TGCGCCAGCACCTCCAGGGAGAACACTGAAGCTTTCTTT.

The gene calls are TRBV10-2 and TRBJ1-1; D is uncertain. V shed 3 bases and J shed 0 bases, with 5 bases lying between them. Germline CDR1 reads WSHSY; CDR2 reads SAAADI. The CDR3 totals 13 residues. CDR3 nucleotide sequence: TGCGCCAGCAGTGACGCGATGAACACTGAAGCTTTCTTT. Translated, it gives CASSDAMNTEAFF.

The V call is TRBV19, the J call TRBJ2-5; 10 bases are a match to TRBD1. The CDR3 covers 14 residues. CDR1 and CDR2 (germline): LNHDA, SQIVND (reference sequence). V lost 4 bases, J lost 5 bases, and 4 bases stayed unmatched. The CDR3 loop is CASSSGTGAETQYF. CDR3 nucleotide sequence: TGTGCCAGTAGTAGCGGGACAGGGGCTGAGACCCAGTACTTC. Based on the CDR3 plus reference TRBV19 and TRBJ2-5, the full variable domain is DGGITQSPKYLFRKEGQNVTLSCEQNLNHDAMYWYRQDPGQGLRLIYYSQIVNDFQKGDIAEGYSVSREKKESFPLTVTSAQKNPTAFYLCASSSGTGAETQYFGPGTRLLVL.

This clone appeared a few times. The chain is built from TRBV27 and TRBJ2-5, with 8 bases aligning to TRBD1. V shed 5 bases, J shed 9 bases, and the junction held 14 bases outside the gene matches. The germline gives CDR1 MNHEY, CDR2 SMNVEV (reference sequence). The CDR3 is 15 amino acids. CDR3 sequence: CASSPQRTSQGAQYF. CDR3 coding DNA: TGTGCCAGCAGTCCTCAAAGAACCTCACAGGGGGCCCAGTACTTC.

This clone was recorded once. The V gene is TRBV6-5, the J gene TRBJ1-1; D possibly corresponds to TRBD1 (5 bases). Between the trimmed V and J ends, which lost 0 bases and 5 bases, there was a span of 10 bases. This CDR3 has 14 amino acids. Germline V CDR1 and CDR2: MNHEY, SVGAGI. The CDR3 region is CASSYSQGVTEAFF. The CDR3 nucleotides read TGTGCCAGCAGTTACTCCCAGGGAGTTACTGAAGCTTTCTTT.

Comments on this clone: This sample includes further DNA sequences coding for the same CDR3. The chain carries TRBV4-1 and TRBJ2-6; D is ambiguous. The CDR3 loop spans 18 amino acids. CDR1 is MGHRA, CDR2 YSYEKL, per germline. V shed 2 bases and J shed 0 bases, with 14 bases lying between them. In DNA form, the CDR3 reads TGCGCCAGCAGCCAATCCGGCGAAACAGTCTCTGGGGCCAACGTCCTGACTTTC. Its translation is CASSQSGETVSGANVLTF.

The V call is TRBV6-5, the J call TRBJ1-2, with D possibly TRBD1 on 6 matching bases. Trimming pared 5 bases from V and 5 bases from J, leaving 12 bases between. Germline CDR1 is MNHEY and CDR2 is SVGAGI. The CDR3 runs 13 residues. CDR3 amino acids: CASSPTQGYGYTF. In DNA, the CDR3 is TGTGCCAGCAGTCCGACCCAGGGGTATGGCTACACCTTC.

The chain joins TRBV27 to TRBJ1-1; perhaps TRBD1 as D (5 bases). The germline V and J ends were trimmed by 6 bases and 6 bases, with 17 bases remaining between them. Germline CDR1 reads MNHEY; CDR2 reads SMNVEV (reference sequence). The CDR3 extends over 14 amino acids. DNA of the CDR3: TGTGCCAGCAGGCCCTGGGGGGTTTCTTCTGAAGCTTTCTTT. This encodes CASRPWGVSSEAFF.

This clone occurred a few times. V usage is TRBV5-6 and J usage is TRBJ2-7, with 13 bases fitting TRBD2. Losses at the gene ends were 0 bases for V and 3 bases for J; bases not matched to a gene: 9. In germline, CDR1 is SGHDT, CDR2 YYEEEE. The CDR3 has 18 amino acids. Here the CDR3 reads CASSLVGTSGAINYEQYF. For the CDR3, the DNA is TGTGCCAGCAGCTTGGTTGGGACTAGCGGGGCTATCAACTACGAGCAGTACTTC.

This chain links TRBV30 with TRBJ1-1; D remains ambiguous. V lost 5 bases to trimming and J lost 6 bases, with 13 bases between them. Germline-derived CDR1 and CDR2 are GTSNPN and SVGIG (reference sequence). This CDR3 has 12 amino acids. CDR3 nucleotide sequence: TGTGCCTGGGGACCCCAACGCGCTGAAGCTTTCTTT. It translates to CAWGPQRAEAFF.

V and J are TRBV30 and TRBJ2-6; TRBD2 is a possible D gene (5 bases). The V end was cut by 5 bases, the J end by 3 bases, with 14 bases between. Germline CDR1 and CDR2: GTSNPN and SVGIG (reference sequence). The CDR3 spans 15 residues. This chain's CDR3 is CAWAEGAYGANVLTF. The DNA for the CDR3 is TGTGCCTGGGCCGAGGGCGCCTATGGGGCCAACGTCCTGACTTTC.

V usage is TRBV13 and J usage is TRBJ2-5; TRBD1 matches 7 bases. The junction had 12 bases not matched to a gene; V was cut back by 8 bases and J by 3 bases. Germline CDR1 reads PRHDT; CDR2 reads FYEKMQ (reference sequence). The CDR3 is made up of 15 amino acids. CDR3 DNA: TGTGCCAGCGGGGTGCGGACAGGTTTTGAAGAGACCCAGTACTTC. This translates into CASGVRTGFEETQYF. Drawing the rest from reference TRBV13 and TRBJ2-5, the complete variable domain is AAGVIQSPRHLIKEKRETATLKCYPIPRHDTVYWYQQGPGQDPQFLISFYEKMQSDKGSIPDRFSAQQFSDYHSELNMSSLELGDSALYFCASGVRTGFEETQYFGPGTRLLVL.

The J gene is TRBJ2-2, the V gene TRBV27; 7 bases match TRBD1. In germline, CDR1 is MNHEY, CDR2 SMNVEV (reference sequence). The trim removed 4 bases at V and 8 bases at J, leaving 13 bases unmatched. This CDR3 has 16 residues. CDR3 amino acids: CASSSRGPVMMGELFF. As DNA, the CDR3 is TGTGCCAGCAGTTCGAGGGGGCCAGTGATGATGGGGGAGCTGTTTTTT.

The chain employs TRBV12-5 and TRBJ2-5; 10 nucleotides match TRBD2. The CDR3 covers 17 residues. Germline loops: CDR1 LGHNT, CDR2 FRNRAP. Trimming took 2 bases from V and 1 from J; bases not matched to a gene: 7. The CDR3 bases are TGTGCTAGTGGTTTGACACCTAGCGGGAGTCCCCAAGAGACCCAGTACTTC. Protein sequence: CASGLTPSGSPQETQYF.

The chain carries TRBV6-1 and TRBJ2-2; D remains ambiguous. V was pared by 7 bases and J by 0 bases, with 9 bases between. The CDR3 has 14 residues. Germline V gene sequence: CDR1 MNHNS, CDR2 SASEGT. The CDR3 here is CASMTGPNTGELFF. CDR3 sequence (DNA): TGTGCCAGCATGACGGGCCCGAACACCGGGGAGCTGTTTTTT.

The chain uses TRBV20-1 and TRBJ1-2; D not resolved. Deletions cut 6 bases from V and 8 bases from J, with 13 bases between. The CDR3 spans 11 residues. Germline V gene sequence: CDR1 DFQATT, CDR2 SNEGSKA (reference sequence). The CDR3 coding sequence is TGCAGTGCGACCTTCGGCGGGGGCTACACCTTC. This gives the protein CSATFGGGYTF.

The V gene is TRBV10-3, the J gene TRBJ1-3; TRBD1 might be the D (5 bases). The ends were cut back, 11 bases at V and 1 base at J, with 9 bases in the middle. The germline V gene encodes CDR1 ENHRY and CDR2 SYGVKD. This CDR3 spans 12 amino acids. CDR3 region: CAVGTSGNTIYF. CDR3 bases: TGTGCCGTCGGGACGTCTGGAAACACCATATATTTT.